The rows below give T cell receptor beta chains drawn from one sample of a study of cytomegalovirus exposure and HLA in healthy donors. TCRdb's table, derived via immunoSEQ multiplex PCR, lists solely in-frame clones and lacks some. This table has under 200,000 clones, about 86% appearing once. The material sequenced was PBMCs. The receptors come from a woman under 40 in good health and CMV-seronegative. CDR3s include the opening cysteine and the closing phenylalanine or tryptophan. The D gene is left open where the match is weak. The size entry is marked missing in some rows and otherwise reads once, few, many or a size class.

cdr3_aa: CASSNSPGQINQPQHF
cdr3_nt: TGTGCCAGCAGTAATTCTCCGGGACAGATCAATCAGCCCCAGCATTTT
clone_size: -
j_call: TRBJ1-5
d_call: TRBD1
v_call: TRBV27

cdr3_aa: CASSGARTGPSGANVLTF
cdr3_nt: TGTGCCAGCAGCGGAGCTAGGACAGGACCCTCTGGGGCCAACGTCCTGACTTTC
clone_size: -
j_call: TRBJ2-6
d_call: TRBD1
v_call: TRBV9

cdr3_aa: CASSLRFLNEKLFF
cdr3_nt: TGTGCCAGCAGCTTGAGGTTCCTTAATGAAAAACTGTTTTTT
clone_size: -
j_call: TRBJ1-4
d_call: -
v_call: TRBV5-8

cdr3_aa: CASSLGADRNLPQSSGNTIYF
cdr3_nt: TGCGCCAGCAGCTTGGGTGCAGACAGGAATCTACCCCAAAGCTCTGGAAACACCATATATTTT
clone_size: once
j_call: TRBJ1-3
d_call: -
v_call: TRBV5-1

cdr3_aa: CASSREVSGTLAYEQYF
cdr3_nt: TGTGCCAGCAGCCGAGAGGTCTCAGGGACACTCGCCTACGAGCAGTACTTC
clone_size: -
j_call: TRBJ2-7
d_call: -
v_call: TRBV14

cdr3_aa: CASSQHLGQINYGYTF
cdr3_nt: TGCGCCAGCAGCCAACACCTCGGACAGATTAACTATGGCTACACCTTC
clone_size: -
j_call: TRBJ1-2
d_call: -
v_call: TRBV4-1

cdr3_aa: CASSQESQGGYTF
cdr3_nt: TGCGCCAGCAGCCAAGAGAGCCAGGGAGGCTACACCTTC
clone_size: -
j_call: TRBJ1-2
d_call: -
v_call: TRBV4-1

cdr3_aa: CASSLVQGREQYF
cdr3_nt: TGTGCCAGCAGCTTAGTACAAGGGCGGGAGCAGTACTTC
clone_size: -
j_call: TRBJ2-7
d_call: -
v_call: TRBV7-2

cdr3_aa: CASSSPPGTGCIGCYGYTF
cdr3_nt: TGTGCCAGCAGCTCCCCTCCCGGGACAGGGTGCATTGGATGTTATGGCTACACCTTC
clone_size: -
j_call: TRBJ1-2
d_call: -
v_call: TRBV12-1

cdr3_aa: CASSRQGFGNTEAFF
cdr3_nt: TGTGCCAGCAGCCGACAGGGCTTTGGGAACACTGAAGCTTTCTTT
clone_size: -
j_call: TRBJ1-1
d_call: TRBD1
v_call: TRBV7-8

cdr3_aa: CASSHGPRSYEQYF
cdr3_nt: TGTGCCAGCAGCCACGGGCCGCGATCCTACGAGCAGTACTTC
clone_size: -
j_call: TRBJ2-7
d_call: -
v_call: TRBV7-6

cdr3_aa: CSVVGPQNYEQYF
cdr3_nt: TGCAGCGTGGTGGGGCCCCAGAACTACGAGCAGTACTTC
clone_size: -
j_call: TRBJ2-7
d_call: -
v_call: TRBV29-1

cdr3_aa: CASSLDRAGYTF
cdr3_nt: TGCGCCAGCAGCTTAGACAGGGCTGGCTACACCTTC
clone_size: few
j_call: TRBJ1-2
d_call: TRBD1
v_call: TRBV5-1

cdr3_aa: CASSERSGYYEQYF
cdr3_nt: TGTGCCAGCAGTGAACGGTCAGGTTACTACGAGCAGTACTTC
clone_size: -
j_call: TRBJ2-7
d_call: -
v_call: TRBV6-1

cdr3_aa: CSATRANEQFF
cdr3_nt: TGCAGTGCTACACGGGCCAATGAGCAGTTCTTC
clone_size: -
j_call: TRBJ2-1
d_call: -
v_call: TRBV20-1

cdr3_aa: CASSSQNSPLHF
cdr3_nt: TGTGCCAGCAGCTCCCAGAATTCACCCCTCCACTTT
clone_size: -
j_call: TRBJ1-6
d_call: -
v_call: TRBV7-6

cdr3_aa: CASSDTAGHGYEQYF
cdr3_nt: TGTGCCAGCAGCGACACCGCGGGACATGGCTACGAGCAGTACTTC
clone_size: -
j_call: TRBJ2-7
d_call: -
v_call: TRBV14

cdr3_aa: CASSMGDRHTDTQYF
cdr3_nt: TGTGCCAGTAGTATGGGGGACAGGCACACAGATACGCAGTATTTT
clone_size: -
j_call: TRBJ2-3
d_call: TRBD1
v_call: TRBV19

cdr3_aa: CASSPTGAETQYF
cdr3_nt: TGTGCCAGCAGCCCGACAGGGGCAGAGACCCAGTACTTC
clone_size: -
j_call: TRBJ2-5
d_call: TRBD1
v_call: TRBV7-3

cdr3_aa: CASRWDSFVGYTF
cdr3_nt: TGTGCCAGCAGATGGGACAGCTTTGTTGGCTACACCTTC
clone_size: -
j_call: TRBJ1-2
d_call: TRBD1
v_call: TRBV6-5

cdr3_aa: CASSQFPGQGSYNEQFF
cdr3_nt: TGTGCCAGCAGCCAATTCCCGGGACAGGGCTCCTACAATGAGCAGTTCTTC
clone_size: -
j_call: TRBJ2-1
d_call: TRBD1
v_call: TRBV4-2

cdr3_aa: CAISRTGADAEAFF
cdr3_nt: TGTGCCATCAGTCGGACAGGGGCGGACGCTGAAGCTTTCTTT
clone_size: -
j_call: TRBJ1-1
d_call: TRBD1
v_call: TRBV10-3

cdr3_aa: CASSDSRYNSPLHF
cdr3_nt: TGTGCCAGCAGCGACAGTCGCTATAATTCACCCCTCCACTTT
clone_size: -
j_call: TRBJ1-6
d_call: -
v_call: TRBV9

cdr3_aa: CASKSGTGEAFF
cdr3_nt: TGTGCCAGCAAATCCGGGACAGGTGAAGCTTTCTTT
clone_size: -
j_call: TRBJ1-1
d_call: TRBD1
v_call: TRBV28

cdr3_aa: CASSSLAGVLHEQYF
cdr3_nt: TGTGCCAGCAGTTCCCTCGCGGGAGTTCTCCACGAGCAGTACTTC
clone_size: -
j_call: TRBJ2-7
d_call: TRBD2
v_call: TRBV27

cdr3_aa: CASTPSGGNTGELFF
cdr3_nt: TGTGCCAGCACCCCCTCGGGCGGGAACACCGGGGAGCTGTTTTTT
clone_size: -
j_call: TRBJ2-2
d_call: -
v_call: TRBV2